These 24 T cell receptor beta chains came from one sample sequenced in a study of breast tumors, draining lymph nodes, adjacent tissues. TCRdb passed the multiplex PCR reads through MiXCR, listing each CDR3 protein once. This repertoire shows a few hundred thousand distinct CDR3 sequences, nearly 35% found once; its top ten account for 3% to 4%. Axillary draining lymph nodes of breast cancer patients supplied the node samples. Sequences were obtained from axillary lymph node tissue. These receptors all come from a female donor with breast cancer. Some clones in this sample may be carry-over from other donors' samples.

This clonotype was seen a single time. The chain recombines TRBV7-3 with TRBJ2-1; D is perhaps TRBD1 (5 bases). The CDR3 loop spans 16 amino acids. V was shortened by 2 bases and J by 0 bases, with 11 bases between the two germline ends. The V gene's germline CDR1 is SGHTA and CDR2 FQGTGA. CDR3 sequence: CASSLPGQISYNEQFF. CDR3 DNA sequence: TGTGCCAGCAGCTTACCCGGACAAATCTCCTACAATGAGCAGTTCTTC.

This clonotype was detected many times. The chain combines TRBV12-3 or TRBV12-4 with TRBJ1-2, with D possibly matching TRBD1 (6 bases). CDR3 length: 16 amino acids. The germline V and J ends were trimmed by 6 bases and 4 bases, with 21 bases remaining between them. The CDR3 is CASSPFDRRPSYGYTF. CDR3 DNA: TGTGCCAGCAGCCCCTTCGACAGGCGCCCATCCTATGGCTACACCTTC.

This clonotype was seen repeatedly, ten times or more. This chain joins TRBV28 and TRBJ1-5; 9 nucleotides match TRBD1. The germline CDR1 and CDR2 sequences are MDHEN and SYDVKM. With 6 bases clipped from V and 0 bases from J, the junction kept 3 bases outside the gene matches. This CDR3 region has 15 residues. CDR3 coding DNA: TGTGCCAGCAGGAGACAGGGGGTTAGCAATCAGCCCCAGCATTTT. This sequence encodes CASRRQGVSNQPQHF.

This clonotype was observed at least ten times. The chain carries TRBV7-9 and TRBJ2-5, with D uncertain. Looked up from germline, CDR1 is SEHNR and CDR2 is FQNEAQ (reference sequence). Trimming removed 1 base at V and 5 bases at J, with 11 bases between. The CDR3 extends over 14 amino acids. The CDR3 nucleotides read TGTGCCAGCAGCTTAGTCGTGAGTGGGGAGACCCAGTACTTC. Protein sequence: CASSLVVSGETQYF.

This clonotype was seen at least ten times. CDR3 loop: CAISEFAGKSPLHF. CDR3 bases: TGTGCCATCAGTGAGTTTGCAGGGAAATCACCCCTCCACTTT. This chain connects TRBV10-3 to TRBJ1-6; TRBD1 might be the D (5 bases). V was cut by 1 base and J by 10 bases, with 11 bases left in between. This CDR3 has 14 amino acids. Germline assignment: CDR1 ENHRY and CDR2 SYGVKD.

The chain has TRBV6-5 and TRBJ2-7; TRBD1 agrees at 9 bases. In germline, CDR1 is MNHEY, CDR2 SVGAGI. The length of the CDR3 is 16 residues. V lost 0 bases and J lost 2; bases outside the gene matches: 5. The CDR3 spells CASSYSIGTGTYEQYF. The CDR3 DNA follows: TGTGCCAGCAGTTACTCGATCGGGACAGGGACCTACGAGCAGTACTTC.

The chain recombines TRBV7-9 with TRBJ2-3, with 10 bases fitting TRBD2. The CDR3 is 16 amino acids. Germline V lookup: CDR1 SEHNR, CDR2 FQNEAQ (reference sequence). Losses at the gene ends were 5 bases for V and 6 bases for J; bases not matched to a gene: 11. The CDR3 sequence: CASSLRTSGYGDTQYF. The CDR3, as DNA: TGTGCCAGCAGCCTGAGGACTAGCGGTTATGGGGATACGCAGTATTTT.

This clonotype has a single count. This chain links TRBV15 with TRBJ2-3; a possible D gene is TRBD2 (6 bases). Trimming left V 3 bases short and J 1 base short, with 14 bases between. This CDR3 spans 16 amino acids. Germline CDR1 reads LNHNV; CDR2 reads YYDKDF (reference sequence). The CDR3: CATSSAIAGRTDTQYF. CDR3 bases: TGTGCCACCAGCAGTGCTATTGCGGGGCGCACAGATACGCAGTATTTT.

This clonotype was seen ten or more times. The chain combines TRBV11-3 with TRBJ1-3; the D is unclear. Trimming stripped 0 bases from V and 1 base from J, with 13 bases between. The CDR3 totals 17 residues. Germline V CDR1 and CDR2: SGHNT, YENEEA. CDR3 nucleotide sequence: TGTGCCAGCAGCTTAGACCCAGGCCCGAGGTCTGGAAACACCATATATTTT. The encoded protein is CASSLDPGPRSGNTIYF.

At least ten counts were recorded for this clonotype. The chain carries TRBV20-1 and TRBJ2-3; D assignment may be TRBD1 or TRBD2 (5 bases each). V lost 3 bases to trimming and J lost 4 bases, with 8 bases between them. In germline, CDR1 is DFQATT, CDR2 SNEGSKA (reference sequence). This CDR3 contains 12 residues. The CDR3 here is CSASRDPDTQYF. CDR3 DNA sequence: TGCAGTGCTAGTAGGGACCCAGATACGCAGTATTTT.

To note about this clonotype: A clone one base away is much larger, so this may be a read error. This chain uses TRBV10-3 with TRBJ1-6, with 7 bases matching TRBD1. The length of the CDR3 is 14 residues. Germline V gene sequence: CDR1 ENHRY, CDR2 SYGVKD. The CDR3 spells CASTDRAYNSPLRF. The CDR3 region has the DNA TGTGCCAGCACCGACAGGGCCTATAATTCACCCCTCCGCTTT.

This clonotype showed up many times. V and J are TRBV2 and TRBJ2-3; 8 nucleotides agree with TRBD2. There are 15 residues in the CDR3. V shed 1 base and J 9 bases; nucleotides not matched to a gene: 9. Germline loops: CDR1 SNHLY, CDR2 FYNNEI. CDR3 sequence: CASSEVAGGPGTQYF. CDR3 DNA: TGTGCCAGCAGTGAAGTTGCGGGGGGCCCCGGGACGCAGTATTTT. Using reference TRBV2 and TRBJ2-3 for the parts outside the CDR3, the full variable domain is EPEVTQTPSHQVTQMGQEVILRCVPISNHLYFYWYRQILGQKVEFLVSFYNNEISEKSEIFDDQFSVERPDGSNFTLKIRSTKLEDSAMYFCASSEVAGGPGTQYFGPGTRLTVL.

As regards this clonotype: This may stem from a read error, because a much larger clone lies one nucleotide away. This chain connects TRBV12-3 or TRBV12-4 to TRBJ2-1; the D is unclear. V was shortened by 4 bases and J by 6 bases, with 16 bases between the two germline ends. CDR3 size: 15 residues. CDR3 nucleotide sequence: TGTGCCAGCAGTTCACACGTCGATGTGGGCAATGAGCAGTTCTTC. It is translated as CASSSHVDVGNEQFF.

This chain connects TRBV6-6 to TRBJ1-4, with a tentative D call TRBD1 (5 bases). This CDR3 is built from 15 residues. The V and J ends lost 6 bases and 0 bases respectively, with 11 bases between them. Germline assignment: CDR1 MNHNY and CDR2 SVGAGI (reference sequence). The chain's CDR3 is CASRPGGATNEKLFF. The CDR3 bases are TGTGCCAGCAGGCCCGGGGGGGCAACTAATGAAAAACTGTTTTTT.

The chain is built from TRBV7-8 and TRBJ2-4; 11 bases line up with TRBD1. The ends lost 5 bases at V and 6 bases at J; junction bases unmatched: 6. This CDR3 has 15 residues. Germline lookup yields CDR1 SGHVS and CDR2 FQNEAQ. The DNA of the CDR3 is TGTGCCAGCAGCACGTCGGGACAGGGGGTAAACATTCAGTACTTC. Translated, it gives CASSTSGQGVNIQYF.

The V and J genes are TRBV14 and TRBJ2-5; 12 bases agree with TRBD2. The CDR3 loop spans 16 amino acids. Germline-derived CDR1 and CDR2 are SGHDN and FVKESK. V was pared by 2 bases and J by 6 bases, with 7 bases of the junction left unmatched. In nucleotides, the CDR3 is TGTGCCAGCAGCCAAACATCTAGCGGGAGGGCGCAGACCCAGTACTTC. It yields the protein CASSQTSSGRAQTQYF. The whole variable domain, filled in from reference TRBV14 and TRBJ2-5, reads EAGVTQFPSHSVIEKGQTVTLRCDPISGHDNLYWYRRVMGKEIKFLLHFVKESKQDESGMPNNRFLAERTGGTYSTLKVQPAELEDSGVYFCASSQTSSGRAQTQYFGPGTRLLVL.

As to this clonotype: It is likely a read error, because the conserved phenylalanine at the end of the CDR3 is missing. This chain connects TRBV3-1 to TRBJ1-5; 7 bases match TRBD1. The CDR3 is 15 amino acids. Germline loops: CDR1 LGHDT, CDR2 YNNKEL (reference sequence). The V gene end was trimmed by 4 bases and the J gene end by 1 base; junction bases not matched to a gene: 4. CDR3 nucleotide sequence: TGTGCCAGCAGCCCAAAGGGGGCGAGCAATCAGCCCCAGCATCTT. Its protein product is CASSPKGASNQPQHL.

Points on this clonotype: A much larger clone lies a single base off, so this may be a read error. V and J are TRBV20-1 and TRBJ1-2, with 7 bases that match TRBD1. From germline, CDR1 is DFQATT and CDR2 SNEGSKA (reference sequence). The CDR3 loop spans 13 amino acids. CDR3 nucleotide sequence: TGCAGTGCTACAGGACAGGCGAACTATGCCTACACCTTC. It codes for CSATGQANYAYTF.

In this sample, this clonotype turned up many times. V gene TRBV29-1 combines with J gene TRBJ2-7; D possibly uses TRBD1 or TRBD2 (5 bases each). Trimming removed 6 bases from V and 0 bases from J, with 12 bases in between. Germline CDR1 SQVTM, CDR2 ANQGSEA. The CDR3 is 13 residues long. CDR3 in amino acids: CSVTSGTSYEQYF. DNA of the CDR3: TGCAGCGTAACCTCCGGGACCTCCTACGAGCAGTACTTC.

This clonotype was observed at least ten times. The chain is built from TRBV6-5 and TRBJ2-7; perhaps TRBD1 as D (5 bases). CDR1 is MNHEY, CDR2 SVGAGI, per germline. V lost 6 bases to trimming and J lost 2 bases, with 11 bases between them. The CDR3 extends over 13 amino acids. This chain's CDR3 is CASSRRAPYEQYF. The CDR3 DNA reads TGTGCCAGCAGCCGCAGGGCCCCCTACGAGCAGTACTTC.

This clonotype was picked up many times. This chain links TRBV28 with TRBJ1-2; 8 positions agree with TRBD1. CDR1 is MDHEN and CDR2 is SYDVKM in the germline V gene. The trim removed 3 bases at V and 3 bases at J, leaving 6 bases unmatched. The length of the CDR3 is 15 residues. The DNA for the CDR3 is TGTGCCAGCAGTTTTCAGGGGGCGGGGGACTATGGCTACACCTTC. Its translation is CASSFQGAGDYGYTF.

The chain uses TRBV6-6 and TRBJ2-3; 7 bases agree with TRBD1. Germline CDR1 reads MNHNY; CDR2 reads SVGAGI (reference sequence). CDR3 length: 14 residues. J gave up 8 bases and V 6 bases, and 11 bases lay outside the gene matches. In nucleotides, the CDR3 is TGTGCCAGCAGCCAAACAGGGGCGGTAGGTACGCAGTATTTT. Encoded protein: CASSQTGAVGTQYF.

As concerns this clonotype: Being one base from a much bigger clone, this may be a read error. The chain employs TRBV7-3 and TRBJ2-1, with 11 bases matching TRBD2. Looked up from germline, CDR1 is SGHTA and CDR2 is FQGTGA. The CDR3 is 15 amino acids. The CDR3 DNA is TGTGCCAGCAGCTACACTAGCGGGGGTTACAATGAGCAGTCCTTC. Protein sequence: CASSYTSGGYNEQSF.

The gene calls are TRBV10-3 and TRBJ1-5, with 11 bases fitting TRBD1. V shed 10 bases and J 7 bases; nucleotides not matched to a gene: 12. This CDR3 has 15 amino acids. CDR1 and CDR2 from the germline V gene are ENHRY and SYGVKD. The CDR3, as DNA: TGTGCCACTGGACAGGGGGCCTTCTACGAGCAGCCCCAGCATTTT. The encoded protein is CATGQGAFYEQPQHF.